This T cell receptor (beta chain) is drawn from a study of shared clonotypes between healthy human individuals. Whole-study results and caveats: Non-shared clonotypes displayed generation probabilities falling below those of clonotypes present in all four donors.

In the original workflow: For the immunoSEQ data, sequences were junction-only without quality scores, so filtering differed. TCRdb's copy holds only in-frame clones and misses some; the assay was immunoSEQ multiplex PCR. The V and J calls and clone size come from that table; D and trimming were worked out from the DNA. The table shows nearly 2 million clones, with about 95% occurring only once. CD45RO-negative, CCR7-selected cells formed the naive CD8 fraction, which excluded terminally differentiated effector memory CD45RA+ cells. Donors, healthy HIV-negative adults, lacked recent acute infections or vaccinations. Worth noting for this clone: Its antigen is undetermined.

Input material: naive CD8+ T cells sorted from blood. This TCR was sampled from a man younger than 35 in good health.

CDR3 in amino acids: CASSTGGSYTEAFF. Here the CDR3 DNA reads TGTGCCAGCAGCACAGGGGGCTCGTACACTGAAGCTTTCTTT. The chain links TRBV7-3 to TRBJ1-1, with TRBD1 matching 9 bases. V gave up 5 bases and J gave up 3 bases; unmatched junction bases: 4. CDR1 and CDR2 from the germline V gene are SGHTA and FQGTGA. This CDR3 is built from 14 residues.